This entry features one T cell receptor beta chain sequence. Its antigen is unknown. CDR1 and CDR2 from the germline V gene are SEHNR and FQNEAQ (reference sequence). CDR3 length: 13 residues. Between the trimmed V and J ends, which lost 5 bases and 6 bases, there was a span of 11 bases. These data come from a study of T cells in localized non-small cell lung cancer. Study conclusions and caveats: Median detection of top 100 tumor clones in adjacent lung was around 57 clones. Higher T cell density in the blood was associated with longer overall survival, whereas higher adjacent-lung clonality associated with shorter survival. It was uninvolved adjacent lung that showed the highest T cell clonality, exceeding tumor.

Data came from immunoSEQ multiplex PCR; TCRdb stores just in-frame clones and leaves some out. The table lists some 37,000 clones, over 80% of them singletons. The receptor was derived from a woman between 40 and 69 years old with stage I lung adenocarcinoma. V is TRBV7-9 and J is TRBJ1-3; D uncertain. This sample comprised peripheral blood, obtained before any cancer treatment. The CDR3 is CASSPFQLNTIYF. CDR3 in DNA: TGTGCCAGCAGCCCTTTTCAATTAAACACCATATATTTT.